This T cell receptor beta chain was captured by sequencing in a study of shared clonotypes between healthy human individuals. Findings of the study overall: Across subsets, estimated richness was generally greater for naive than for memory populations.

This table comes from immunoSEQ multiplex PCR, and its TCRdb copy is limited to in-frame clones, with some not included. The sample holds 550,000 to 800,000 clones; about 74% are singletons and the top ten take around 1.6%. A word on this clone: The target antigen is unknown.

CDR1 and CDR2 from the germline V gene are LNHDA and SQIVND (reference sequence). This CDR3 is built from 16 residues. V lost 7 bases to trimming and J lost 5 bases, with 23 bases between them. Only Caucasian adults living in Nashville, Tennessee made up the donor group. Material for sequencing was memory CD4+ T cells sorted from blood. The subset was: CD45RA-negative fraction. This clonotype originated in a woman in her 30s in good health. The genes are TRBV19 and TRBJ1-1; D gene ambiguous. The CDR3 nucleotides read TGTGCCAGTACCCAAGGCGGAGTTATCCAACAAACTGAAGCTTTCTTT. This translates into CASTQGGVIQQTEAFF.